This entry concerns a single TCR beta chain. Antigen: not known. V was clipped by 7 bases and J by 3 bases; unmatched bases: 7. There are 14 residues in the CDR3. The data derive from a study of T cell repertoires in cytomegalovirus infection. TCRdb passed the reads through MiXCR, listing each CDR3 protein once. The sample holds about half a million distinct CDR3 sequences, around 35% seen once. This TCR came from a human donor in good health (CMV status not recorded). Some clones in this sample may be carry-over from other donors' samples. The genes are TRBV12-3 or TRBV12-4 and TRBJ2-3; 7 nucleotides match TRBD2. The input for sequencing was cultured PBMCs, taken from culture after CMV antigen stimulation. The CDR3 DNA sequence: TGTGCCAGCACCCCAGGACTAGTGACAGATACGCAGTATTTT. It yields the protein CASTPGLVTDTQYF.